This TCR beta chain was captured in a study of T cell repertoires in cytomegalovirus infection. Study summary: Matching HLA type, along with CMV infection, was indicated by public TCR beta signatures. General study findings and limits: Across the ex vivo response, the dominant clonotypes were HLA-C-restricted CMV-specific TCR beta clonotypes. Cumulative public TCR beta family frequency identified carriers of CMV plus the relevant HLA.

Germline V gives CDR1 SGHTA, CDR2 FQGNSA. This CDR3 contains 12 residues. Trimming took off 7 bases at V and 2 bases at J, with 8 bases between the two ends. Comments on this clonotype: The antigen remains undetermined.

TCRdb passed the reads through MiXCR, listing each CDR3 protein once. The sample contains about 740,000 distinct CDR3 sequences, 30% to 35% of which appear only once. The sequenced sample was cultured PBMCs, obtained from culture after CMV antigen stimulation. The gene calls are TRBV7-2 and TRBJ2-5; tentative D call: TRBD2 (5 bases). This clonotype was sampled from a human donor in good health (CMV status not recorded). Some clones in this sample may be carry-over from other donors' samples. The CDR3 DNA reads TGTGCCAGCAAGCGGCAGCAAGAGACCCAGTACTTC. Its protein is CASKRQQETQYF.